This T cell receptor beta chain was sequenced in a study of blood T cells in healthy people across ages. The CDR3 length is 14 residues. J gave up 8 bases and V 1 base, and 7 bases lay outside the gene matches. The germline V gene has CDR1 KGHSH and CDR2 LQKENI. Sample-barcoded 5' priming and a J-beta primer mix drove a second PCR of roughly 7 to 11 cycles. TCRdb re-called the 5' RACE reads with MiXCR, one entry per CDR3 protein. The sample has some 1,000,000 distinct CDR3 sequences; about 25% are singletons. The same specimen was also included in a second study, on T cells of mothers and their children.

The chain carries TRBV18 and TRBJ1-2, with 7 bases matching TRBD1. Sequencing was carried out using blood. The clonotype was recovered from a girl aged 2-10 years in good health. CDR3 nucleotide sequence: TGTGCCAGCTCACCACTGAGACAGGGTAACGGCTACACCTTC. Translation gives CASSPLRQGNGYTF.